The 31 T cell receptor beta chains below come from one sample, sequenced in a study of blood T cell repertoires in COVID-19. The assay was immunoSEQ multiplex PCR, and TCRdb's table has in-frame clones only and misses some. Altogether 50,000 to 80,000 clones are present, 80% to 95% being singletons, with the ten largest covering over 8%. Specimen: peripheral blood. The receptors derive from a woman older than 75 with active COVID-19.

The rearrangement joins TRBV2 to TRBJ2-7; D not certain. Deletions cut 5 bases from V and 5 bases from J, with 19 bases between. The CDR3 is 15 residues long. Germline lookup yields CDR1 SNHLY and CDR2 FYNNEI. CDR3 bases: TGTGCCAGCAGTTCTTCAACCAGCTTGGGCGACGAGCAGTACTTC. This sequence encodes CASSSSTSLGDEQYF.

This sequence joins TRBV27 and TRBJ2-5; possibly TRBD1 for D (6 bases). The CDR3 is made up of 14 amino acids. CDR1 MNHEY and CDR2 SMNVEV come from the germline V gene (reference sequence). Trimming removed 4 bases from V and 4 bases from J, with 13 bases in between. The DNA for the CDR3 is TGTGCCAGCAGTTCGCCCCTCAGGGGAGAGACCCAGTACTTC. The encoded protein is CASSSPLRGETQYF.

The chain's CDR3 is CASSLDRDYGYTF. For the CDR3, the DNA is TGTGCCAGCAGCCTAGACAGAGACTATGGCTACACCTTC. The chain links TRBV5-4 to TRBJ1-2; weak D call: TRBD1 (5 bases). This CDR3 spans 13 amino acids. The germline V gene encodes CDR1 SGHNT and CDR2 YYREEE (reference sequence). V was trimmed by 4 bases and J by 3 bases, leaving 10 bases between them. Drawing the rest from reference TRBV5-4 and TRBJ1-2, the complete variable domain is ETGVTQSPTHLIKTRGQQVTLRCSSQSGHNTVSWYQQALGQGPQFIFQYYREEENGRGNFPPRFSGLQFPNYSSELNVNALELDDSALYLCASSLDRDYGYTFGSGTRLTVV.

The chain joins TRBV28 to TRBJ2-7, with 7 nucleotides matching TRBD1. There are 16 residues in the CDR3. J was trimmed by 3 bases and V by 4 bases; bases with no gene match: 12. CDR1 is MDHEN and CDR2 is SYDVKM in the germline V gene. CDR3 sequence reads: CASSSPWGQTLYEQYF. In DNA form, the CDR3 reads TGTGCCAGCAGTTCCCCATGGGGACAGACCCTCTACGAGCAGTACTTC.

J is TRBJ2-7 and V is TRBV28, with unresolved D. V lost 8 bases and J 0 bases, leaving 11 bases between the germline ends. Looked up from germline, CDR1 is MDHEN and CDR2 is SYDVKM. This CDR3 comprises 13 residues. The chain's CDR3 is CASHDTVSYEQYF. The CDR3 DNA is TGTGCCAGCCACGACACCGTCTCCTACGAGCAGTACTTC.

The V call is TRBV5-4, the J call TRBJ2-3; 10 bases map to TRBD1. Germline V gene sequence: CDR1 SGHNT, CDR2 YYREEE (reference sequence). V dropped 0 bases and J dropped 1; count of bases not matched to a gene: 8. The CDR3 loop spans 18 amino acids. The CDR3 DNA is TGTGCCAGCAGCTTGGAAATGACAGGGGGCGCAGGCACAGATACGCAGTATTTT. This gives the protein CASSLEMTGGAGTDTQYF. The full variable domain, with the rest looked up from reference TRBV5-4 and TRBJ2-3, is ETGVTQSPTHLIKTRGQQVTLRCSSQSGHNTVSWYQQALGQGPQFIFQYYREEENGRGNFPPRFSGLQFPNYSSELNVNALELDDSALYLCASSLEMTGGAGTDTQYFGPGTRLTVL.

This chain connects TRBV5-5 to TRBJ2-5; possibly TRBD1 for D (6 bases). The germline CDR1 and CDR2 sequences are SGHKS and YYEKEE (reference sequence). The CDR3 runs 13 residues. V was clipped by 4 bases and J by 5 bases, with 12 bases between them. The CDR3: CASSTGSGETQYF. The CDR3 DNA reads TGTGCCAGCAGCACAGGGTCGGGGGAGACCCAGTACTTC.

This clone was seen more than once but under ten times. This chain connects TRBV4-1 to TRBJ2-3; maybe TRBD1 (5 bases). V dropped 0 bases and J dropped 1 base, with 11 bases sitting between them. Germline CDR1 and CDR2: MGHRA and YSYEKL. The CDR3 runs 16 residues. Written as DNA, the CDR3 is TGCGCCAGCAGCCAAGAGGTGTCAGGGCGCACAGATACGCAGTATTTT. It yields the protein CASSQEVSGRTDTQYF.

The rearrangement uses TRBV3-1 (or the pseudogene TRBV3-2) and TRBJ2-1; 10 nucleotides agree with TRBD2. The junction had 11 bases not matched to a gene; V was cut back by 4 bases and J by 8 bases. Germline lookup yields CDR1 LGHDT and CDR2 YNNKEL (reference sequence). The CDR3 length is 16 residues. The CDR3 spells CASSPLGAGGPDEQFF. For the CDR3, the DNA is TGTGCCAGCAGCCCCTTAGGAGCGGGAGGGCCGGATGAGCAGTTCTTC.

This chain links TRBV27 with TRBJ1-5, with D possibly being TRBD1 (6 bases). Looked up from germline, CDR1 is MNHEY and CDR2 is SMNVEV (reference sequence). Between the trimmed V and J ends, which lost 4 bases and 1 base, there was a span of 20 bases. CDR3 size: 18 residues. The DNA of the CDR3 is TGTGCCAGCAGTTCCCCCTCTCGCTGGCAGGGGAGCAATCAGCCCCAGCATTTT. Its translation is CASSSPSRWQGSNQPQHF.

The genes are TRBV3-1 (or the pseudogene TRBV3-2) and TRBJ1-1; maybe TRBD1 (6 bases). This CDR3 comprises 14 residues. Germline V gene data show CDR1 as LGHDT and CDR2 as YNNKEL (reference sequence). Trimming left V 1 base short and J 7 bases short, with 13 bases between. CDR3 amino acids: CASSQGAGADEAFF. Written as DNA, the CDR3 is TGTGCCAGCAGCCAAGGGGCGGGGGCCGATGAAGCTTTCTTT.

The chain combines TRBV7-6 with TRBJ1-2; a possible D gene is TRBD1 (5 bases). Deletions cut 0 bases from V and 2 bases from J, with 10 bases between. The CDR3 sequence is 15 residues long. The germline V gene encodes CDR1 SGHVS and CDR2 FNYEAQ. The CDR3 DNA reads TGTGCCAGCAGCTTAGCCCCGACAGTAAACTATGGCTACACCTTC. Residues: CASSLAPTVNYGYTF.

V and J are TRBV29-1 and TRBJ2-7; a possible D gene is TRBD2 (5 bases). The CDR3 is made up of 11 amino acids. Germline V gene lookup returns CDR1 SQVTM and CDR2 ANQGSEA. Between the trimmed V and J ends, which lost 5 bases and 7 bases, there was a span of 12 bases. CDR3 nucleotide sequence: TGCAGCGTTTCAATTTCGGGAGAGCAGTACGTC. Translating gives CSVSISGEQYV.

This sequence joins TRBV6-4 and TRBJ2-4, with 8 positions matching TRBD1. The trim removed 3 bases at V and 7 bases at J, leaving 5 bases unmatched. Germline CDR1 and CDR2: MRHNA and SNTAGT. The CDR3 covers 14 residues. The CDR3 DNA reads TGTGCCAGCAGTGAGACGCAGGGGGCTAACATTCAGTACTTC. This codes for CASSETQGANIQYF.

The chain couples TRBV19 to TRBJ2-1, with 16 positions matching TRBD2. V gave up 6 bases and J gave up 8 bases; unmatched junction bases: 19. Germline assignment: CDR1 LNHDA and CDR2 SQIVND (reference sequence). This CDR3 is 20 amino acids long. CDR3 residues: CASSLRQGTSGRAGDHEQFF. The CDR3 DNA follows: TGTGCCAGTAGCTTAAGACAGGGGACTAGCGGGAGGGCCGGAGACCATGAGCAGTTCTTC.

The V and J genes are TRBV5-1 and TRBJ1-4, with D perhaps TRBD1 (5 bases). Germline loops: CDR1 SGHRS, CDR2 YFSETQ. The CDR3 contains 16 residues. V lost 2 bases, J lost 4 bases, and 15 bases lay in between. The CDR3 loop is CASSFQQVTYNEKLFF. The CDR3 nucleotides are TGCGCCAGCAGCTTTCAACAGGTCACCTATAATGAAAAACTGTTTTTT.

This clone turned up a few times. The chain recombines TRBV7-9 with TRBJ1-2; D gene unclear. V was trimmed by 1 base and J by 6 bases, leaving 6 bases between them. Per the germline V gene, CDR1 is SEHNR and CDR2 is FQNEAQ (reference sequence). The CDR3 totals 12 residues. CDR3 protein: CASSLDGNGYTF. CDR3 DNA: TGTGCCAGCAGCTTAGATGGCAATGGCTACACCTTC.

The chain employs TRBV28 and TRBJ1-1; D gene uncertain. V was shortened by 5 bases and J by 10 bases, with 14 bases between the two germline ends. Per the germline V gene, CDR1 is MDHEN and CDR2 is SYDVKM. CDR3 length equals 12 residues. CDR3 in amino acids: CASSPPWPGAFF. CDR3 bases: TGTGCCAGCAGTCCCCCGTGGCCGGGAGCTTTCTTT. Looking up the rest from reference TRBV28 and TRBJ1-1 gives the full variable domain: DVKVTQSSRYLVKRTGEKVFLECVQDMDHENMFWYRQDPGLGLRLIYFSYDVKMKEKGDIPEGYSVSREKKERFSLILESASTNQTSMYLCASSPPWPGAFFGQGTRLTVV.

The genes are TRBV19 and TRBJ1-3; TRBD1 aligns across 9 bases. CDR1 and CDR2 (germline): LNHDA, SQIVND (reference sequence). J was trimmed by 3 bases and V by 7 bases; bases with no gene match: 13. This CDR3 region has 17 residues. DNA of the CDR3: TGTGCCAGTACCCCGGGACAGGGTGTTTATCTTGGAAACACCATATATTTT. Translation: CASTPGQGVYLGNTIYF.

This clone has just one count. This chain connects TRBV7-2 to TRBJ2-3; no definite D call. V was clipped by 1 base and J by 2 bases, with 10 bases between them. Per the germline V gene, CDR1 is SGHTA and CDR2 is FQGNSA. The CDR3 spans 15 residues. The CDR3 coding sequence is TGTGCCAGCAGCTTAGACAGAGACCTCACAGATACGCAGTATTTT. Its translation is CASSLDRDLTDTQYF. The whole variable domain, remainder taken from reference TRBV7-2 and TRBJ2-3, is GAGVSQSPSNKVTEKGKDVELRCDPISGHTALYWYRQSLGQGLEFLIYFQGNSAPDKSGLPSDRFSAERTGGSVSTLTIQRTQQEDSAVYLCASSLDRDLTDTQYFGPGTRLTVL.

This chain joins TRBV2 and TRBJ2-1; TRBD2 matches 9 bases. Germline V lookup: CDR1 SNHLY, CDR2 FYNNEI. The junction had 9 bases not matched to a gene; V was cut back by 4 bases and J by 2 bases. The length of the CDR3 is 17 residues. CDR3 in amino acids: CASSAWLAGVTYNEQFF. The DNA for the CDR3 is TGTGCCAGCAGTGCCTGGTTAGCGGGGGTAACCTACAATGAGCAGTTCTTC.

In its sample, this clone was seen once. The V and J genes are TRBV11-3 and TRBJ2-3; D is uncertain. Germline CDR1 reads SGHNT; CDR2 reads YENEEA. V shed 4 bases and J shed 1 base, with 15 bases lying between them. This CDR3 contains 16 residues. The CDR3 coding sequence is TGTGCCAGCAGCTATAGCACGGCACACCGCACAGATACGCAGTATTTT. This codes for CASSYSTAHRTDTQYF.

The rearrangement links TRBV5-3 to TRBJ2-3; possibly TRBD2 for D (6 bases). TRBV5-3 is marked as an open reading frame, function uncertain. Trimming cost V 0 bases and J 2 bases, with 13 bases left between them. This CDR3 comprises 16 residues. The CDR3 DNA reads as TGTGCCAGAAGCTTGGGGAGGGCCCGTTCCACAGATACGCAGTATTTT. Translating it yields CARSLGRARSTDTQYF.

This clone occurred a few times. The V call is TRBV28, the J call TRBJ1-4; D is unclear. The CDR3 runs 15 residues. CDR1 is MDHEN, CDR2 SYDVKM, per germline. Trimming cost V 6 bases and J 0 bases, with 11 bases left between them. CDR3: CASSTGSATNEKLFF. DNA for the CDR3: TGTGCCAGCAGCACGGGAAGTGCAACTAATGAAAAACTGTTTTTT.

This chain connects TRBV6-5 to TRBJ1-1; D unclear. The CDR3 sequence is 12 residues long. Trimming cost V 6 bases and J 10 bases, with 15 bases left between them. Germline-derived CDR1 and CDR2 are MNHEY and SVGAGI. CDR3 sequence reads: CASRESRVGAFF. For the CDR3, the DNA is TGTGCCAGCAGGGAGTCCCGAGTCGGAGCTTTCTTT.

The gene calls are TRBV2 and TRBJ1-5; D gene unclear. Looked up from germline, CDR1 is SNHLY and CDR2 is FYNNEI. This CDR3 contains 14 residues. Trimming cost V 8 bases and J 5 bases, with 16 bases left between them. The CDR3 sequence: CASAQRGGDQPQHF. The CDR3 region has the DNA TGTGCCAGCGCCCAACGAGGAGGAGATCAGCCCCAGCATTTT.

This chain connects TRBV11-2 to TRBJ2-3; D is unresolved. Per germline, CDR1 SGHAT and CDR2 FQNNGV. Trimming took off 0 bases at V and 3 bases at J, with 10 bases between the two ends. CDR3 length: 15 amino acids. Here the CDR3 reads CASSLDRSGTDTQYF. The CDR3 nucleotides read TGTGCCAGCAGCTTAGATAGGTCAGGTACAGATACGCAGTATTTT.

This sequence joins TRBV6-2 or TRBV6-3 and TRBJ2-7; possibly TRBD2 for D (6 bases). Germline CDR1 MNHEY, CDR2 SVGEGT. The CDR3 consists of 14 residues. V gave up 4 bases and J gave up 2 bases, with 12 bases separating them. The CDR3 loop is CASSSGLSPYEQYV. The CDR3 DNA follows: TGTGCCAGCAGTTCGGGACTTTCCCCCTACGAGCAGTACGTC.

This rearrangement joins TRBV3-1 (or the pseudogene TRBV3-2) to TRBJ2-1, with a possible D match to TRBD2 (5 bases). The V end lost 1 base, the J end lost 5 bases, and 12 bases lay between the germline ends. The CDR3 totals 15 residues. The germline V gene has CDR1 LGHDT and CDR2 YNNKEL (reference sequence). Here the CDR3 reads CASSQVAGNNNEQFF. DNA of the CDR3: TGTGCCAGCAGCCAAGTGGCCGGGAATAACAATGAGCAGTTCTTC.

The chain recombines TRBV7-2 with TRBJ2-7; 12 positions agree with TRBD2. Losses at the gene ends were 4 bases for V and 6 bases for J; bases not matched to a gene: 7. Germline V gene lookup returns CDR1 SGHTA and CDR2 FQGNSA. The CDR3 totals 15 residues. The chain's CDR3 is CASSYGTSGQSEQYF. The DNA for the CDR3 is TGTGCCAGCAGCTACGGGACTAGCGGGCAGTCCGAGCAGTACTTC.

This clone was seen a handful of times. The chain joins TRBV27 to TRBJ2-7, with 8 bases identical to TRBD2. V dropped 8 bases and J dropped 2; count of bases not matched to a gene: 11. Germline V gene lookup returns CDR1 MNHEY and CDR2 SMNVEV (reference sequence). The CDR3 is made up of 15 amino acids. The CDR3 bases are TGTGCCAGCCGAATCGGAGTAGCGGGACCCTACGAGCAGTACTTC. This translates into CASRIGVAGPYEQYF.